This is a list of T cell receptor beta chains from one sample in a study of T cells in Graves' hyperthyroidism and ophthalmopathy. From the multiplex PCR reads, TCRdb called clonotypes with MiXCR, one entry per CDR3 protein. The sample comprises 550,000 to 800,000 distinct CDR3 sequences, around 15% of which are singletons, and roughly 15% rests with the top ten. Material for sequencing was blood. Receptors originate from a man aged 45-60 years with Graves' hyperthyroidism. CDR3s include the opening cysteine and the closing phenylalanine or tryptophan. Each record gives: D gene, clone size, V gene, J gene, CDR3 DNA, CDR3 protein. A D gene is named only where the DNA matches it firmly. Where a row states a size, it is once, few, many or the class of an expanded clone; other rows omit it.

d_call: TRBD1
clone_size: many
v_call: TRBV9
j_call: TRBJ2-1
cdr3_nt: TGTGCCAGCAGCGTAGGCAGGACAGGGGTAGGTGAGCAGTTCTTC
cdr3_aa: CASSVGRTGVGEQFF

d_call: NA
clone_size: many
v_call: TRBV20-1
j_call: TRBJ2-7
cdr3_nt: TGCAGTGCTAGAGGAGGTCGGAGTGGCGCCTACGAGCAGTACTTC
cdr3_aa: CSARGGRSGAYEQYF

d_call: NA
clone_size: many
v_call: TRBV3-1
j_call: TRBJ2-3
cdr3_nt: TGTGCCAGCAGCCACCCTGCAGATACGCAGTATTTT
cdr3_aa: CASSHPADTQYF

d_call: TRBD1
clone_size: few
v_call: TRBV6-1
j_call: TRBJ1-4
cdr3_nt: TGTGCCAGCAGTGGACAGGGGACGGCTAATGAAAAACTGTTTTTT
cdr3_aa: CASSGQGTANEKLFF

d_call: NA
clone_size: NA
v_call: TRBV6-2/TRBV6-3
j_call: TRBJ2-1
cdr3_nt: TGTGCCAGCAGTTTGGGACACCCATCGAGCTCCTACAATGAGCAGTTCTTC
cdr3_aa: CASSLGHPSSSYNEQFF

d_call: NA
clone_size: many
v_call: TRBV10-3
j_call: TRBJ2-1
cdr3_nt: TGTGCCATCAGTGAGCTAAATAGCCAAACGAATGAGCAGTTCTTC
cdr3_aa: CAISELNSQTNEQFF

d_call: TRBD1
clone_size: NA
v_call: TRBV29-1
j_call: TRBJ2-1
cdr3_nt: TGCAGCGTGGGGGACAGCGGATCCTACAATGAGCAGTTCTTC
cdr3_aa: CSVGDSGSYNEQFF

d_call: NA
clone_size: many
v_call: TRBV19
j_call: TRBJ2-5
cdr3_nt: TGTGCCAGTAGTCCAAAGCCAGGTTCAGAGACCCAGTACTTC
cdr3_aa: CASSPKPGSETQYF

d_call: TRBD1
clone_size: NA
v_call: TRBV27
j_call: TRBJ2-7
cdr3_nt: TGTGCCAGCAGTTTCGCCGGGACAGGGGACTACGAGCAGTACTTC
cdr3_aa: CASSFAGTGDYEQYF

d_call: NA
clone_size: NA
v_call: TRBV4-1
j_call: TRBJ1-1
cdr3_nt: TGCGCCAGCAGCCAAGAGCGGAGGGGATGGGGCACTGAAGCTTTCTTT
cdr3_aa: CASSQERRGWGTEAFF

d_call: NA
clone_size: NA
v_call: TRBV10-2
j_call: TRBJ2-3
cdr3_nt: TGCGCCAGCCGGGTCGGGGGAAGACAGGGCATAGATACGCAGTATTTT
cdr3_aa: CASRVGGRQGIDTQYF

d_call: TRBD1
clone_size: many
v_call: TRBV7-2
j_call: TRBJ1-1
cdr3_nt: TGTGCCAGCAGCTTCCGATGGACAGGGGGCTTCGCTGAAGCTTTCTTT
cdr3_aa: CASSFRWTGGFAEAFF

d_call: TRBD1
clone_size: many
v_call: TRBV20-1
j_call: TRBJ2-7
cdr3_nt: TGCAGTGCCGGGACAGGGTTGGAGCAGTACTTC
cdr3_aa: CSAGTGLEQYF

d_call: TRBD2
clone_size: many
v_call: TRBV24-1
j_call: TRBJ2-2
cdr3_nt: TGTGCCACCAGTGTTCCGGGACTAGCGGGAAGGGACACCGGGGAGCTGTTTTTT
cdr3_aa: CATSVPGLAGRDTGELFF

d_call: NA
clone_size: many
v_call: TRBV12-3/TRBV12-4
j_call: TRBJ2-5
cdr3_nt: TGTGCCAGCAGACGGGGGTTCCAAGAGACCCAGTACTTC
cdr3_aa: CASRRGFQETQYF

d_call: TRBD2
clone_size: NA
v_call: TRBV19
j_call: TRBJ2-3
cdr3_nt: TGTGCCAGTAGTTTCGAACTAGCGGGACACACAGATACGCAGTATTTT
cdr3_aa: CASSFELAGHTDTQYF

d_call: NA
clone_size: NA
v_call: TRBV6-4
j_call: TRBJ2-2
cdr3_nt: TGTGCCAGCAGTGTCTTAGCTAACACCGGGGAGCTGTTTTTT
cdr3_aa: CASSVLANTGELFF

d_call: TRBD1
clone_size: once
v_call: TRBV20-1
j_call: TRBJ2-1
cdr3_nt: TGCAGTGCTAGGCCCACAGGGGGTTATTACAATGAGCAGTTCTTC
cdr3_aa: CSARPTGGYYNEQFF

d_call: NA
clone_size: NA
v_call: TRBV5-1
j_call: TRBJ1-1
cdr3_nt: TGCGCCAGCAGCTTGCAGTCAGGGATGAGCGCTGAAGCTTTCTTT
cdr3_aa: CASSLQSGMSAEAFF

d_call: NA
clone_size: NA
v_call: TRBV5-1
j_call: TRBJ1-2
cdr3_nt: TGCGCCAGCAGGCAAACAATGAACTATGGCTACACCTTC
cdr3_aa: CASRQTMNYGYTF

d_call: TRBD1
clone_size: NA
v_call: TRBV30
j_call: TRBJ1-2
cdr3_nt: TGTGCCTGGTACGGGCGATCGGGACAGGGGATTTCTAACTATGGCTACACCTTC
cdr3_aa: CAWYGRSGQGISNYGYTF

d_call: NA
clone_size: NA
v_call: TRBV3-1
j_call: TRBJ2-7
cdr3_nt: TGTACCAGCAGCCAAGTAGAAGGTATCGAGCAGTACTTC
cdr3_aa: CTSSQVEGIEQYF

d_call: NA
clone_size: many
v_call: TRBV7-2
j_call: TRBJ1-1
cdr3_nt: TGTGCCAGCAGCTTCGCGACATTGAACACTGAAGCTTTCTTT
cdr3_aa: CASSFATLNTEAFF

d_call: TRBD1
clone_size: few
v_call: TRBV19
j_call: TRBJ2-5
cdr3_nt: TGTGCCAGTAGCCCCATCCCTGGACAGGGGCAAGAGACCCAGTACTTC
cdr3_aa: CASSPIPGQGQETQYF

d_call: TRBD2
clone_size: many
v_call: TRBV28
j_call: TRBJ2-7
cdr3_nt: TGTGCCAGCAGCTTATTGACAGCGGGAGGGTACGAGCAGTACTTC
cdr3_aa: CASSLLTAGGYEQYF

d_call: NA
clone_size: few
v_call: TRBV9
j_call: TRBJ2-5
cdr3_nt: TGTGCCAGCAGCGGGGGGGAGAGGCTAAAAGAGACCCAGTACTTC
cdr3_aa: CASSGGERLKETQYF

d_call: TRBD2
clone_size: many
v_call: TRBV20-1
j_call: TRBJ2-1
cdr3_nt: TGCAGTGCTAGAGATTTTAGCGGGAGTGCTAGCTCCTACAATGAGCAGTTCTTC
cdr3_aa: CSARDFSGSASSYNEQFF

d_call: NA
clone_size: few
v_call: TRBV19
j_call: TRBJ2-1
cdr3_nt: TGTGCCAGTACCCAGACTAGTCTCAATGAGCAGTTCTTC
cdr3_aa: CASTQTSLNEQFF

d_call: NA
clone_size: many
v_call: TRBV7-6
j_call: TRBJ2-5
cdr3_nt: TGTGCCAGCAGCCGGCGGCGGCGGGAGACCCAGTACTTC
cdr3_aa: CASSRRRRETQYF

d_call: NA
clone_size: NA
v_call: TRBV19
j_call: TRBJ2-7
cdr3_nt: TGTGCCAGTAGTATATCTCGGGACCTCTACGAGCAGTACTTC
cdr3_aa: CASSISRDLYEQYF

d_call: TRBD1
clone_size: few
v_call: TRBV28
j_call: TRBJ1-2
cdr3_nt: TGTGCCAGCAGTGGAACCGGGACAGGGGAAAATGGCTACACCTTC
cdr3_aa: CASSGTGTGENGYTF

d_call: NA
clone_size: few
v_call: TRBV11-2
j_call: TRBJ2-5
cdr3_nt: TGTGCCAGCAGCTTAGGGGAAACGGAGTACTTC
cdr3_aa: CASSLGETEYF

d_call: NA
clone_size: many
v_call: TRBV10-2
j_call: TRBJ1-5
cdr3_nt: TGCGCCAGCAGTGAGTTGGGGGCGAAGAAGCCCCAGCATTTT
cdr3_aa: CASSELGAKKPQHF

d_call: NA
clone_size: few
v_call: TRBV29-1
j_call: TRBJ2-3
cdr3_nt: TGCAGCGTTGAAGATTTTTCGGAGAGCACAGATACGCAGTATTTT
cdr3_aa: CSVEDFSESTDTQYF

d_call: NA
clone_size: few
v_call: TRBV5-5
j_call: TRBJ1-6
cdr3_nt: TGTGCCAGCAGCTTGGAAGCAGCATTTACCGGTTCACCCCTCCACTTT
cdr3_aa: CASSLEAAFTGSPLHF

d_call: TRBD1
clone_size: NA
v_call: TRBV12-3/TRBV12-4
j_call: TRBJ1-2
cdr3_nt: TGTGCCAGCAGTCCCGGGGTAGGGGGCTACCCCTATGGCTACACCTTC
cdr3_aa: CASSPGVGGYPYGYTF

d_call: TRBD1
clone_size: many
v_call: TRBV5-1
j_call: TRBJ2-7
cdr3_nt: TGCGCCAGCAGCTTGCACCGGGACAGGGGGCGGCTCGACGAGCAGTACTTC
cdr3_aa: CASSLHRDRGRLDEQYF

d_call: NA
clone_size: few
v_call: TRBV6-1
j_call: TRBJ1-1
cdr3_nt: TGTGCCAGCATACGAAGGGGGGACACTGAAGCTTTCTTT
cdr3_aa: CASIRRGDTEAFF

d_call: NA
clone_size: NA
v_call: TRBV5-1
j_call: TRBJ1-1
cdr3_nt: TGCGCCAGCAGCTTCAACGGGGACACTGAAGCTTTCTTT
cdr3_aa: CASSFNGDTEAFF

d_call: NA
clone_size: few
v_call: TRBV28
j_call: TRBJ1-6
cdr3_nt: TGTGCCAGCAGAAGTGGCGGTCAGGGAATTTCACCCCTCCACTTT
cdr3_aa: CASRSGGQGISPLHF

d_call: NA
clone_size: many
v_call: TRBV28
j_call: TRBJ1-5
cdr3_nt: TGTGCCAGCAGTTTAGATTTCGACAGTTACAATCAGCCCCAGCATTTT
cdr3_aa: CASSLDFDSYNQPQHF

d_call: NA
clone_size: NA
v_call: TRBV19
j_call: TRBJ2-4
cdr3_nt: TGTGCCAGCCAAGGTACTATACAAAACATTCAGTACTTC
cdr3_aa: CASQGTIQNIQYF

d_call: TRBD1
clone_size: NA
v_call: TRBV4-1
j_call: TRBJ1-1
cdr3_nt: TGCGCCAGCAGCCAATTTCTGGGGGGACAGGGGGCGCTTCGAGGCATGAACACTGAAGCTTTCTTT
cdr3_aa: CASSQFLGGQGALRGMNTEAFF